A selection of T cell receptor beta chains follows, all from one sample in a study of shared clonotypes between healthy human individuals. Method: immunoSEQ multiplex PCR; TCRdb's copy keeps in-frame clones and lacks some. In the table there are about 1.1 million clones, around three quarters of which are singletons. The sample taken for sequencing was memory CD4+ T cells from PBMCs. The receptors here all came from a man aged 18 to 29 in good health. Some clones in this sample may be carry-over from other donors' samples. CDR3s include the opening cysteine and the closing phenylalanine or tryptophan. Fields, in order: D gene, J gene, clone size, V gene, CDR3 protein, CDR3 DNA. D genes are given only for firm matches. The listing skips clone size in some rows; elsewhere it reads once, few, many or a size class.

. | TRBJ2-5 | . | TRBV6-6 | CASTEDGYDQETQYF | TGTGCCAGCACCGAGGACGGGTACGACCAAGAGACCCAGTACTTC
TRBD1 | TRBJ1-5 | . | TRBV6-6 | CASSSPTGNNQPQHF | TGTGCCAGCAGTTCGCCGACAGGGAACAATCAGCCCCAGCATTTT
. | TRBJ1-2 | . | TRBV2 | CASSPSGQSYGYTF | TGTGCCAGCAGTCCATCTGGACAGTCCTATGGCTACACCTTC
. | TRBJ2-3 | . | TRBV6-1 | CASSDMGLDTQYF | TGTGCCAGCAGTGATATGGGGTTAGATACGCAGTATTTT
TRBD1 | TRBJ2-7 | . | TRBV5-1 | CASSLAWDRLTGEQYF | TGCGCCAGCAGCTTGGCCTGGGACAGGCTAACGGGGGAGCAGTACTTC
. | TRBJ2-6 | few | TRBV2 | CASTRSGANVLTF | TGTGCCAGCACCAGGTCTGGGGCCAACGTCCTGACTTTC
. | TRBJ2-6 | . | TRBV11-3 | CASSLGVGLGANVLTF | TGTGCCAGCAGCTTAGGCGTGGGGTTGGGGGCCAACGTCCTGACTTTC
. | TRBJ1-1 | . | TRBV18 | CASSPNRAGTEAFF | TGTGCCAGCTCACCAAATCGGGCCGGGACTGAAGCTTTCTTT
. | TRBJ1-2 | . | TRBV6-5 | CASSYSGARDYGYTF | TGTGCCAGCAGTTACTCGGGGGCTCGGGACTATGGCTACACCTTC
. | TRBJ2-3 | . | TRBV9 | CASSVGSSGSTDTQYF | TGTGCCAGCAGCGTAGGTAGTAGCGGCAGCACAGATACGCAGTATTTT
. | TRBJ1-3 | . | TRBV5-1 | CASSLESRAGNTIYF | TGCGCCAGCAGCTTGGAAAGTAGGGCTGGAAACACCATATATTTT
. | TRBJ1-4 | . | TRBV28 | CASSSGPNNEKLFF | TGTGCCAGCAGTTCGGGACCGAATAATGAAAAACTGTTTTTT
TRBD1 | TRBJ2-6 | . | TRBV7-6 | CASSLGTGVGANVLTF | TGTGCCAGCAGCTTAGGGACAGGGGTCGGGGCCAACGTCCTGACTTTC
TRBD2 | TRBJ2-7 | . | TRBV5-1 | CASSSGGRHAEQYF | TGCGCCAGCAGCTCGGGGGGAAGACACGCCGAGCAGTACTTC
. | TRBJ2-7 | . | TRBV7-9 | CASSPIQPKDEQYF | TGTGCCAGCAGCCCAATCCAACCCAAGGACGAGCAGTACTTC
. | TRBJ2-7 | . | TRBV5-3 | CARSLEDGDEQYF | TGTGCCAGAAGCTTGGAAGACGGCGATGAGCAGTACTTC
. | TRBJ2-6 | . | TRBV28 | CASTKLGSLVSGANVLTF | TGTGCCAGCACCAAACTGGGGTCCTTGGTCTCTGGGGCCAACGTCCTGACTTTC
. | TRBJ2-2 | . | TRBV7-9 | CASSLGLGPWNTGELFF | TGTGCCAGCAGCTTAGGTCTAGGACCGTGGAACACCGGGGAGCTGTTTTTT
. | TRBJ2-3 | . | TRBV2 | CASRTSTDTQYF | TGTGCCAGCCGAACTAGCACAGATACGCAGTATTTT
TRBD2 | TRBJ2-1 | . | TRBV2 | CASTLAGVAYNEQFF | TGTGCCAGCACCCTAGCGGGAGTGGCGTACAATGAGCAGTTCTTC
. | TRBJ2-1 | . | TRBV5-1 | CASSSVPLGVQFF | TGCGCCAGCAGCTCTGTCCCGCTTGGGGTGCAGTTCTTC
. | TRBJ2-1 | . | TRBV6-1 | CASSETVRPYNEQFF | TGTGCCAGCAGTGAAACTGTGCGGCCCTACAATGAGCAGTTCTTC
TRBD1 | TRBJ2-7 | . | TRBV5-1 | CASSLFAGQGFYEQYF | TGCGCCAGCAGCTTGTTCGCGGGACAGGGTTTTTACGAGCAGTACTTC
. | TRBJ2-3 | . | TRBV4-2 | CASSPRGSDTQYF | TGTGCCAGCAGCCCCCGGGGTTCGGATACGCAGTATTTT
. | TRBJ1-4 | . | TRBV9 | CASSPSGTGNEKLFF | TGTGCCAGCAGCCCCTCGGGGACCGGCAATGAAAAACTGTTTTTT
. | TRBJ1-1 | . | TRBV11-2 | CASSLGGGVNTEAFF | TGTGCCAGCAGCTTAGGAGGGGGAGTGAACACTGAAGCTTTCTTT
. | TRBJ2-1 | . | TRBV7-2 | CASSKRRSSSYNEQFF | TGTGCCAGCAGCAAAAGAAGGTCGAGCTCCTACAATGAGCAGTTCTTC
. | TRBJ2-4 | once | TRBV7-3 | CASSDGRAKNIQYF | TGTGCCAGCAGCGACGGGCGGGCCAAAAACATTCAGTACTTC